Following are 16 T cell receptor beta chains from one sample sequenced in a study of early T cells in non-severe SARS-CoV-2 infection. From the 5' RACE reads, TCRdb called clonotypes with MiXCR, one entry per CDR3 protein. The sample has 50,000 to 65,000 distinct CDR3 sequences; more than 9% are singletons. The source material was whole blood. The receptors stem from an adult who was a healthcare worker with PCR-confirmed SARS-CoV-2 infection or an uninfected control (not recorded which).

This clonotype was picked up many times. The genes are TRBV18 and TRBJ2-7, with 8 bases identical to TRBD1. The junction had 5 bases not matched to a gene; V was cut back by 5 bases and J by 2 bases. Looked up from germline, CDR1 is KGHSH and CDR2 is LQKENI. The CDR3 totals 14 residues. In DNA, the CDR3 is TGTGCCAGCTCAGCAGACAGGGGCCCCTACGAGCAGTACTTC. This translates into CASSADRGPYEQYF.

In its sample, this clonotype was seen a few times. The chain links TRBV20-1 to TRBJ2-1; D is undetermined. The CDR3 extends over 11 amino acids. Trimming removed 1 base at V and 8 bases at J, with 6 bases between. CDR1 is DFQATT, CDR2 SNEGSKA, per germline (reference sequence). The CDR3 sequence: CSARVLDEQFF. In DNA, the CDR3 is TGCAGTGCTAGAGTGCTGGATGAGCAGTTCTTC.

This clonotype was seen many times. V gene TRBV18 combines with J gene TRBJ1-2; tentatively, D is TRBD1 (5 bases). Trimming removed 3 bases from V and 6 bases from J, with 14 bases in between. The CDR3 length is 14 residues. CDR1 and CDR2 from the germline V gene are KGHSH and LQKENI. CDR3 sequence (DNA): TGTGCCAGCTCACCTCAAAGTGAGACAGATGGCTACACCTTC. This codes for CASSPQSETDGYTF.

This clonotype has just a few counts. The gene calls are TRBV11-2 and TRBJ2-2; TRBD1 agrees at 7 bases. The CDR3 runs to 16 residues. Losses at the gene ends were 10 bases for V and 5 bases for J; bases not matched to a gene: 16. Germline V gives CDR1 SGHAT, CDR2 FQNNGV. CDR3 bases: TGTGCCATCCCGAAGGGGGCAGGGAGAGGGACCGGGGAGCTGTTTTTT. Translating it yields CAIPKGAGRGTGELFF.

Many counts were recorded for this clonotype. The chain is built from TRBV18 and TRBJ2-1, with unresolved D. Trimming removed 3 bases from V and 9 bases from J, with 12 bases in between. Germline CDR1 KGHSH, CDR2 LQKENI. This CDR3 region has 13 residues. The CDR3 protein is CASSPPSLGEQFF. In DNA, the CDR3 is TGTGCCAGCTCACCCCCTTCTTTGGGTGAGCAGTTCTTC.

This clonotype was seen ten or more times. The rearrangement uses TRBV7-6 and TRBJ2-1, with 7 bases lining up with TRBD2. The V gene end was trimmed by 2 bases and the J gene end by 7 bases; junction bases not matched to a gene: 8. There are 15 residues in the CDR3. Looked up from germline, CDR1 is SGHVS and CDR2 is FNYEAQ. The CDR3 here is CASSLTRLAANEQFF. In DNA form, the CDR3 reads TGTGCCAGCAGCTTAACCCGACTAGCCGCTAATGAGCAGTTCTTC.

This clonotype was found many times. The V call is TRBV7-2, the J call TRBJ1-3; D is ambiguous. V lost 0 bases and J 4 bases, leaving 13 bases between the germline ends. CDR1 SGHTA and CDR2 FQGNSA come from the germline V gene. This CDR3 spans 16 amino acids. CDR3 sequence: CASSLALGLAGNTIYF. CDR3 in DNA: TGTGCCAGCAGCTTAGCCCTTGGGCTCGCCGGAAACACCATATATTTT. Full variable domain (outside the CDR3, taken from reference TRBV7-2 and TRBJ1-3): GAGVSQSPSNKVTEKGKDVELRCDPISGHTALYWYRQSLGQGLEFLIYFQGNSAPDKSGLPSDRFSAERTGGSVSTLTIQRTQQEDSAVYLCASSLALGLAGNTIYFGEGSWLTVV.

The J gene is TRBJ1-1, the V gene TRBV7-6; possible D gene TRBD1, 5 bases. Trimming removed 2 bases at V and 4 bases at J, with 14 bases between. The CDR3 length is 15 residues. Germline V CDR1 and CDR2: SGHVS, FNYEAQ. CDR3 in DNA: TGTGCCAGCAGCTTAAGGGGCCCTGGGGGCACTGAAGCTTTCTTT. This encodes CASSLRGPGGTEAFF.

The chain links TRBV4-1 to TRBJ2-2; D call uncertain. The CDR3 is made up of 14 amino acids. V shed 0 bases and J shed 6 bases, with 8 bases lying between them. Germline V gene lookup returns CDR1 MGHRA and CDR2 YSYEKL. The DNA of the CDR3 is TGCGCCAGCAGCCAAGAATTGGGTGCCGGGGAGCTGTTTTTT. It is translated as CASSQELGAGELFF.

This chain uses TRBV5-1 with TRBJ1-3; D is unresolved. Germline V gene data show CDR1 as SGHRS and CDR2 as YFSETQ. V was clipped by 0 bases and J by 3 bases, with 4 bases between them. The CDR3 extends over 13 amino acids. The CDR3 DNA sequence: TGCGCCAGCAGCTTGGAGGGTGGAAACACCATATATTTT. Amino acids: CASSLEGGNTIYF.

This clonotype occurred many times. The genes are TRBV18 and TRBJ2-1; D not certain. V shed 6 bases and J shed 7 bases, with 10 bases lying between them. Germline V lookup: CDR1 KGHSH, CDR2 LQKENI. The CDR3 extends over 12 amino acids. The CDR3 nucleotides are TGTGCCAGCTCGCAGATTAGGAATGAGCAGTTCTTC. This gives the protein CASSQIRNEQFF.

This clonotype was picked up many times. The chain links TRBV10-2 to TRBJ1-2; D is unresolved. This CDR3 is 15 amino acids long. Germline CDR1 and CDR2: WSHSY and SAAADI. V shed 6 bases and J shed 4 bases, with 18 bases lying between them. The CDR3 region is CASSSQTVTGYGYTF. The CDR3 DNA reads TGCGCCAGCAGCTCCCAGACCGTGACGGGCTATGGCTACACCTTC.

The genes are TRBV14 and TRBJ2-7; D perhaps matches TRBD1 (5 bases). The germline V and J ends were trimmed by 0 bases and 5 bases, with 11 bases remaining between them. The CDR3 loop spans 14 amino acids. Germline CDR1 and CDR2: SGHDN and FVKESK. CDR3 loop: CASSQDSGRNEQYF. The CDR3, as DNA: TGTGCCAGCAGCCAAGATTCAGGGCGCAACGAGCAGTACTTC.

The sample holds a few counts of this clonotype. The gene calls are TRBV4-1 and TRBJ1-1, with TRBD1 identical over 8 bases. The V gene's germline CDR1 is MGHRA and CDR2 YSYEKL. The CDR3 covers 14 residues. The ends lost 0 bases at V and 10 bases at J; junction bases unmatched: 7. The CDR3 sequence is CASSQDPRQGAAFF. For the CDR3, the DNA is TGCGCCAGCAGCCAAGATCCTCGGCAGGGGGCAGCTTTCTTT.

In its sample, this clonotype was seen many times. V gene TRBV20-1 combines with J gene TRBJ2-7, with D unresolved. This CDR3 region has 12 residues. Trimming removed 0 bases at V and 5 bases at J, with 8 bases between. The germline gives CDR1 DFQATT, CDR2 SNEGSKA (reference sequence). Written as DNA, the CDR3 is TGCAGTGCTAGAGACCCCCCAAACGAGCAGTACTTC. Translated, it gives CSARDPPNEQYF.

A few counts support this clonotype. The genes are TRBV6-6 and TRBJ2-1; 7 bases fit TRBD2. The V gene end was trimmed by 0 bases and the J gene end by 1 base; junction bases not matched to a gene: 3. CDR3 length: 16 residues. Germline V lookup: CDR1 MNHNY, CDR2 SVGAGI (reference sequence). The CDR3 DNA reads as TGTGCCAGCAGTTACTCGAGCGGGGAATCCTACAATGAGCAGTTCTTC. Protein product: CASSYSSGESYNEQFF.